Each of the 12 T cell receptor beta chains below was sequenced from the same sample in a study of T cells after posttransplantation cyclophosphamide. Profiled with immunoSEQ multiplex PCR; TCRdb holds only in-frame clones, not every one. The table lists approximately 4,000 clones, approximately 86% of them singletons. A marrow graft followed busulfan-fludarabine conditioning, with cyclophosphamide on days +3 and +4. The input for sequencing was CD4+ T cells sorted from blood, taken 242 days after a stem cell transplant with posttransplant cyclophosphamide. Receptor source: a young adult male patient who received an allogeneic stem cell transplant from a related donor, was CMV-positive, and had no GVHD. A subset of T cells may come from the graft donor.

The chain carries TRBV5-1 and TRBJ2-5, with 8 positions matching TRBD2. The CDR3 runs 16 residues. V gave up 0 bases and J gave up 4 bases; unmatched junction bases: 8. In germline, CDR1 is SGHRS, CDR2 YFSETQ. Written as DNA, the CDR3 is TGCGCCAGCAGCTTGGCCTTGGCGGGGGGTAGAGAGACCCAGTACTTC. It yields the protein CASSLALAGGRETQYF.

The chain uses TRBV7-6 and TRBJ1-5, with D possibly TRBD1 on 6 matching bases. Germline V gene lookup returns CDR1 SGHVS and CDR2 FNYEAQ. The CDR3 consists of 16 residues. V gave up 1 base and J gave up 0 bases, with 10 bases separating them. The CDR3 protein is CASSLEAGHSNQPQHF. CDR3 in DNA: TGTGCCAGCAGCTTAGAAGCGGGACATAGCAATCAGCCCCAGCATTTT.

The rearrangement joins TRBV2 to TRBJ2-2; tentatively, D is TRBD1 (6 bases). Looked up from germline, CDR1 is SNHLY and CDR2 is FYNNEI. With 2 bases removed from V and 4 bases from J, the gap between germline ends came to 11 bases. The CDR3 runs 15 residues. The DNA for the CDR3 is TGTGCCAGCAGTGAAAACAACAGGGCCACCGGGGAGCTGTTTTTT. It codes for CASSENNRATGELFF.

This rearrangement joins TRBV5-1 to TRBJ2-1; TRBD1 agrees at 7 bases. This CDR3 is 12 amino acids long. V lost 0 bases, J lost 10 bases, and 1 base stayed unmatched. Germline lookup yields CDR1 SGHRS and CDR2 YFSETQ. The CDR3 DNA reads as TGCGCCAGCAGCTTGGACAGGGGAGAGCAGTTCTTC. It translates to CASSLDRGEQFF.

About this clone itself: The germline gene is not matched at one end of the junction; a read error may be the cause. Additional DNA sequences in this sample encode the identical CDR3. The chain employs TRBV29-1 and TRBJ1-5, with D hard to call. Germline CDR1 SQVTM, CDR2 ANQGSEA. The CDR3 is made up of 13 amino acids. In DNA, the CDR3 is TGCAGCGTCATCTTGGGCGGAGGTCAGCCCCAACATTTT. Amino acid sequence: CSVILGGGQPQHF.

The V gene is TRBV18, the J gene TRBJ1-3; maybe TRBD1 (6 bases). V gave up 3 bases and J gave up 2 bases, with 8 bases separating them. CDR1 is KGHSH and CDR2 is LQKENI in the germline V gene. This CDR3 is 14 amino acids long. The DNA of the CDR3 is TGTGCCAGCTCACCCCGGGACACTGGAAACACCATATATTTT. It translates to CASSPRDTGNTIYF. Variable domain in full (rest from reference TRBV18 and TRBJ1-3): NAGVMQNPRHLVRRRGQEARLRCSPMKGHSHVYWYRQLPEEGLKFMVYLQKENIIDESGMPKERFSAEFPKEGPSILRIQQVVRGDSAAYFCASSPRDTGNTIYFGEGSWLTVV.

The chain links TRBV5-1 to TRBJ1-2; D ambiguous. V was clipped by 4 bases and J by 1 base, with 8 bases between them. The CDR3 extends over 13 amino acids. CDR1 SGHRS and CDR2 YFSETQ come from the germline V gene. The CDR3 bases are TGCGCCAGCAGCCCCACAAGTAACTATGGCTACACCTTC. Its protein product is CASSPTSNYGYTF.

The chain is built from TRBV18 and TRBJ2-5; 15 nucleotides line up with TRBD2. V lost 1 base and J lost 5; bases outside the gene matches: 5. Germline CDR1 reads KGHSH; CDR2 reads LQKENI. The CDR3 extends over 17 amino acids. CDR3 coding DNA: TGTGCCAGCTCACCACGGACTAGCGGGGGGGCCGGTGAGACCCAGTACTTC. Translated, it gives CASSPRTSGGAGETQYF.

V and J are TRBV4-1 and TRBJ2-7; TRBD2 aligns across 10 bases. Germline values: CDR1 MGHRA, CDR2 YSYEKL. V gave up 0 bases and J gave up 0 bases; unmatched junction bases: 2. CDR3 size: 16 residues. As DNA, the CDR3 is TGCGCCAGCAGCCAAGATCCTAGCGGGGGCTCCTACGAGCAGTACTTC. It encodes CASSQDPSGGSYEQYF.

The V gene is TRBV7-2, the J gene TRBJ1-5; D is uncertain. This CDR3 region has 13 residues. The V and J ends lost 0 bases and 5 bases respectively, with 5 bases between them. Per the germline V gene, CDR1 is SGHTA and CDR2 is FQGNSA. The CDR3 here is CASSLAPDQPQHF. The DNA for the CDR3 is TGTGCCAGCAGCTTAGCACCGGATCAGCCCCAGCATTTT.

This clone came up once. This chain links TRBV19 with TRBJ2-5, with 10 bases identical to TRBD1. The CDR3 is 14 amino acids. CDR1 and CDR2 (germline): LNHDA, SQIVND (reference sequence). V was pared by 5 bases and J by 3 bases, with 3 bases of the junction left unmatched. The CDR3 spells CASSWGTGEETQYF. CDR3 nucleotides: TGTGCCAGTAGTTGGGGGACAGGGGAAGAGACCCAGTACTTC.

In this sample, this clone turned up once. The chain recombines TRBV30 with TRBJ1-6; 8 nucleotides align to TRBD1. The CDR3 covers 14 residues. Germline V gene data show CDR1 as GTSNPN and CDR2 as SVGIG (reference sequence). V shed 6 bases and J 7 bases; nucleotides not matched to a gene: 8. CDR3 in amino acids: CACGQGSRNSPLHF. The DNA of the CDR3 is TGTGCCTGTGGACAGGGCTCTAGGAATTCACCCCTCCACTTT.